Shown below are 25 T cell receptor beta chains from a single sample sequenced in a study of cytomegalovirus exposure and HLA in healthy donors. PCR primers comprised 60 Vbeta and 13 Jbeta primers. TCRdb's copy holds only in-frame clones and misses some; the assay was immunoSEQ multiplex PCR. The table includes about 36,000 clones, almost 70% detected once. The specimen sequenced was PBMCs. The receptors derive from a man in his thirties or forties in good health and CMV-seronegative.

In nucleotides, the CDR3 is TGTGCCAGCAGCGGGGGACAGTACAATGAGCAGTTCTTC. Encoded protein: CASSGGQYNEQFF. The rearrangement joins TRBV11-2 to TRBJ2-1; 7 bases agree with TRBD1. The CDR3 runs to 13 residues. V was pared by 5 bases and J by 4 bases, with 2 bases of the junction left unmatched. Germline V CDR1 and CDR2: SGHAT, FQNNGV. The variable domain in full, completed from reference TRBV11-2 and TRBJ2-1, reads EAGVAQSPRYKIIEKRQSVAFWCNPISGHATLYWYQQILGQGPKLLIQFQNNGVVDDSQLPKDRFSAERLKGVDSTLKIQPAKLEDSAVYLCASSGGQYNEQFFGPGTRLTVL.

The V and J genes are TRBV7-8 and TRBJ2-7; TRBD1 matches 10 bases. This CDR3 region has 16 residues. Germline CDR1 and CDR2: SGHVS and FQNEAQ. V lost 4 bases, J lost 2 bases, and 8 bases stayed unmatched. The CDR3 DNA is TGTGCCAGCAGCTCCCCGGGACAGGGGAGAACCTACGAGCAGTACTTC. It is translated as CASSSPGQGRTYEQYF.

This clone was observed a few times. The chain recombines TRBV5-6 with TRBJ2-7; 8 positions agree with TRBD1. V trimming: 4 bases; J trimming: 5 bases; junction bases outside the gene matches: 11. Germline loops: CDR1 SGHDT, CDR2 YYEEEE. There are 15 residues in the CDR3. The CDR3 region is CASSPLDRAGDEQYF. As DNA, the CDR3 is TGTGCCAGCAGCCCTCTGGACAGGGCCGGTGACGAGCAGTACTTC.

The V gene is TRBV7-2, the J gene TRBJ2-1; TRBD1 matches 8 bases. Germline assignment: CDR1 SGHTA and CDR2 FQGNSA. The CDR3 runs 15 residues. The V segment lost 6 bases and the J segment 8 bases; nucleotides outside the gene matches: 12. The CDR3 DNA reads as TGTGCCAGCAGGAATCGGGACAGGTCCCCCCATGAGCAGTTCTTC. It encodes CASRNRDRSPHEQFF. The whole variable domain, filled in from reference TRBV7-2 and TRBJ2-1, reads GAGVSQSPSNKVTEKGKDVELRCDPISGHTALYWYRQSLGQGLEFLIYFQGNSAPDKSGLPSDRFSAERTGGSVSTLTIQRTQQEDSAVYLCASRNRDRSPHEQFFGPGTRLTVL.

This chain joins TRBV5-1 and TRBJ2-1; 12 bases match TRBD2. Trimming cost V 5 bases and J 8 bases; bases outside gene matches: 11. The CDR3 sequence is 16 residues long. Germline values: CDR1 SGHRS, CDR2 YFSETQ. The DNA for the CDR3 is TGCGCCAGCAGTTATTTACTAGCGGGAGGCCAGGATGAGCAGTTCTTC. Its protein product is CASSYLLAGGQDEQFF.

The CDR3: CASSEHSWETQYF. The CDR3 nucleotides are TGTGCCAGCAGTGAACACAGCTGGGAGACCCAGTACTTC. The chain carries TRBV2 and TRBJ2-5, with D unclear. V was shortened by 2 bases and J by 5 bases, with 9 bases between the two germline ends. The CDR3 loop spans 13 amino acids. Germline V CDR1 and CDR2: SNHLY, FYNNEI.

Comment on this clone: Compared with germline, one end of the junction differs, possibly owing to a read error. This chain uses TRBV7-7 with TRBJ2-7, with TRBD1 matching over 8 bases. The CDR3 covers 14 residues. Per the germline V gene, CDR1 is SSHAT and CDR2 is FNYEAQ (reference sequence). CDR3 bases: TGTGCTAGCAGCTCTGGACAGGGTAGGAACGAGCAGTACTTC. Protein sequence: CASSSGQGRNEQYF.

This clone is deemed medium-sized. The chain uses TRBV4-2 and TRBJ2-7, with TRBD2 as a possible D gene (6 bases). The V end lost 5 bases, the J end lost 0 bases, and 14 bases lay between the germline ends. The CDR3 loop spans 15 amino acids. Germline loops: CDR1 LGHNA, CDR2 YNFKEQ. The CDR3, as DNA: TGTGCCAGCAGCACCTCTAGCGTTGGCTCCTACGAGCAGTACTTC. This translates into CASSTSSVGSYEQYF.

The CDR3 DNA sequence: TGCGCCAGCAGCCCCGCCCAGGGCTCTAATGAAAAACTGTTTTTT. Translated: CASSPAQGSNEKLFF. V usage is TRBV5-1 and J usage is TRBJ1-4; a weak D match, TRBD1 (5 bases). Trimming shortened V by 4 bases and J by 3 bases, and 13 bases separated the two germline ends. CDR3 size: 15 residues. CDR1 SGHRS and CDR2 YFSETQ come from the germline V gene. The whole variable domain, filled in from reference TRBV5-1 and TRBJ1-4, reads KAGVTQTPRYLIKTRGQQVTLSCSPISGHRSVSWYQQTPGQGLQFLFEYFSETQRNKGNFPGRFSGRQFSNSRSEMNVSTLELGDSALYLCASSPAQGSNEKLFFGSGTQLSVL.

This chain joins TRBV7-2 and TRBJ2-5, with TRBD1 as a possible D gene (6 bases). V was pared by 3 bases and J by 9 bases, with 23 bases between. The germline CDR1 and CDR2 sequences are SGHTA and FQGNSA. The CDR3 totals 16 residues. The CDR3 reads CASSFDGQTFGTPQYF. DNA for the CDR3: TGTGCCAGCAGCTTCGACGGACAGACCTTCGGTACCCCCCAGTACTTC. Using reference TRBV7-2 and TRBJ2-5 for the parts outside the CDR3, the full variable domain is GAGVSQSPSNKVTEKGKDVELRCDPISGHTALYWYRQSLGQGLEFLIYFQGNSAPDKSGLPSDRFSAERTGGSVSTLTIQRTQQEDSAVYLCASSFDGQTFGTPQYFGPGTRLLVL.

The J gene is TRBJ1-5, the V gene TRBV6-5; D perhaps matches TRBD1 (6 bases). From germline, CDR1 is MNHEY and CDR2 SVGAGI. The CDR3 contains 14 residues. V shed 4 bases and J shed 3 bases, with 10 bases lying between them. In DNA form, the CDR3 reads TGTGCCAGCAGTTCGGGGGGCGTCAATCAGCCCCAGCATTTT. Protein product: CASSSGGVNQPQHF.

Concerning this clone itself: At one of its ends the junction is not consistent with the germline gene, which may arise from a read error. The CDR3 nucleotides read TGTGCTAGCAGCTTATCAGGAGGGAAACTGTTTTTT. It codes for CASSLSGGKLFF. The chain uses TRBV7-7 and TRBJ1-4; no reliable D call. This CDR3 is 12 amino acids long. CDR1 SSHAT and CDR2 FNYEAQ come from the germline V gene (reference sequence).

The V and J genes are TRBV2 and TRBJ2-7; 7 nucleotides align to TRBD1. The J call may not be correct, given that the DNA end is closer to TRBJ2-4. This CDR3 region has 15 residues. Germline V gene sequence: CDR1 SNHLY, CDR2 FYNNEI. CDR3 region: CASSLAGGQLSIQYF. CDR3 bases: TGTGCCAGCAGCCTAGCAGGGGGACAGTTGTCCATTCAGTACTTC.

This chain connects TRBV6-1 to TRBJ1-4, with 9 bases that match TRBD1. Germline trimming cut 5 bases from V and 9 bases from J; bases unmatched to any gene: 10. Germline V gene data show CDR1 as MNHNS and CDR2 as SASEGT. The CDR3 runs to 15 residues. CDR3 bases: TGTGCCAGCAGTATGAGGGGACAGGGACCGAAAAAACTGTTTTTT. It is translated as CASSMRGQGPKKLFF.

The chain couples TRBV28 to TRBJ1-5, with unresolved D. The CDR3 contains 14 residues. Per germline, CDR1 MDHEN and CDR2 SYDVKM. V dropped 4 bases and J dropped 9 bases, with 16 bases sitting between them. The CDR3 region is CASSSPSLRPPQHF. CDR3 sequence (DNA): TGTGCCAGCAGTTCTCCTAGTCTTCGACCGCCCCAGCATTTT.

CDR3 nucleotides: TGCAGCGTAGACAGGGGTGGCGGCACTGAAGCTTTCTTT. Residues: CSVDRGGGTEAFF. V usage is TRBV29-1 and J usage is TRBJ1-1; 8 nucleotides match TRBD1. The CDR3 consists of 13 residues. The J segment lost 4 bases and the V segment lost 6 bases, leaving 7 bases of the junction unmatched. Germline CDR1 reads SQVTM; CDR2 reads ANQGSEA.

The rearrangement uses TRBV7-6 and TRBJ2-7, with 10 bases identical to TRBD2. Germline-derived CDR1 and CDR2 are SGHVS and FNYEAQ. The junction had 9 bases not matched to a gene; V was cut back by 5 bases and J by 5 bases. The CDR3 is 15 amino acids. The CDR3 DNA sequence: TGTGCCAGCAGCAACCATCTAGCGGGAGAGAACGAGCAGTACTTC. Translated: CASSNHLAGENEQYF.

The genes are TRBV28 and TRBJ2-1, with D maybe TRBD1 (7 bases). V gave up 11 bases and J gave up 5 bases, with 10 bases separating them. Germline V lookup: CDR1 MDHEN, CDR2 SYDVKM. The CDR3 contains 11 residues. CDR3 in amino acids: CAAGGNNEQFF. As DNA, the CDR3 is TGTGCCGCAGGGGGGAACAATGAGCAGTTCTTC.

J is TRBJ1-1 and V is TRBV5-4, with 8 positions matching TRBD1. J lost 0 bases, V lost 4 bases, and 8 bases had no gene match. The CDR3 covers 16 residues. The V gene's germline CDR1 is SGHNT and CDR2 YYREEE (reference sequence). The CDR3 DNA reads as TGTGCCAGCAGCGCAGGACAGGGAGTAATGAACACTGAAGCTTTCTTT. Protein sequence: CASSAGQGVMNTEAFF.

This clone was seen a few times. The V and J genes are TRBV18 and TRBJ1-1; D is possibly TRBD1 (6 bases). CDR1 KGHSH and CDR2 LQKENI come from the germline V gene. Trimming shortened V by 4 bases and J by 2 bases, and 11 bases separated the two germline ends. The CDR3 is 14 amino acids. The DNA for the CDR3 is TGTGCCAGCTCACTCGGACAGCTAAACACTGAAGCTTTCTTT. It yields the protein CASSLGQLNTEAFF.

The chain uses TRBV28 and TRBJ2-7; the D is unclear. The CDR3 loop spans 14 amino acids. In germline, CDR1 is MDHEN, CDR2 SYDVKM. V was clipped by 6 bases and J by 2 bases, with 14 bases between them. The CDR3, as DNA: TGTGCCAGCAGCCTAAACTACAACCCCTACGAGCAGTACTTC. Translating it yields CASSLNYNPYEQYF.

The chain is built from TRBV29-1 and TRBJ1-6, with D uncertain. Per the germline V gene, CDR1 is SQVTM and CDR2 is ANQGSEA. Trimming pared 5 bases from V and 1 base from J, leaving 9 bases between. CDR3 size: 14 residues. CDR3 protein: CSVRRGSYNSPLHF. The CDR3 bases are TGCAGCGTTCGGAGAGGGTCCTATAATTCACCCCTCCACTTT.

This chain links TRBV7-2 with TRBJ1-3; 7 bases align to TRBD1. The CDR3 length is 14 residues. Germline assignment: CDR1 SGHTA and CDR2 FQGNSA. J was trimmed by 0 bases and V by 6 bases; bases with no gene match: 2. CDR3 sequence reads: CASSSGGSGNTIYF. CDR3 nucleotides: TGTGCCAGCAGTTCAGGGGGCTCTGGAAACACCATATATTTT.

The V gene is TRBV6-5, the J gene TRBJ2-7; D possibly corresponds to TRBD1 (6 bases). The V end lost 2 bases, the J end lost 4 bases, and 12 bases lay between the germline ends. CDR3 length: 14 residues. Per the germline V gene, CDR1 is MNHEY and CDR2 is SVGAGI. The CDR3 nucleotides read TGTGCCAGCAGTTACGGGCAGGGGCAGTACGAGCAGTACTTC. Its translation: CASSYGQGQYEQYF.

This rearrangement joins TRBV4-3 to TRBJ1-6; D call uncertain. Trimming left V 0 bases short and J 0 bases short, with 15 bases between. CDR3 length: 19 residues. Germline V lookup: CDR1 LGHNA, CDR2 YSLEER. The CDR3 here is CASSQDRGISSSYNSPLHF. CDR3 sequence (DNA): TGCGCCAGCAGCCAAGATCGCGGAATTTCGAGCTCCTATAATTCACCCCTCCACTTT.